One sample yielded the 3 T cell receptor beta chains listed below, sequenced in a study of CD8 T cells in ankylosing spondylitis. TCRdb used MiXCR to reprocess the 5' RACE reads, holding one entry per CDR3 protein. This table holds 200,000 to 300,000 distinct CDR3 sequences, over 9.5% found once. Source material: blood, either unsorted or a sorted T cell fraction (not recorded which). Receptors were obtained from a male donor with ankylosing spondylitis or in good health (not recorded which).

This clonotype was detected ten times or more. This chain connects TRBV5-1 to TRBJ2-5; 15 bases agree with TRBD2. CDR3 length: 16 amino acids. Germline values: CDR1 SGHRS, CDR2 YFSETQ. Trimming took 4 bases from V and 5 from J; bases not matched to a gene: 6. Here the CDR3 reads CASSGGLAGGLETQYF. The CDR3 bases are TGCGCCAGCAGCGGAGGACTAGCGGGAGGGTTGGAGACCCAGTACTTC. Full variable domain (rest looked up from reference TRBV5-1 and TRBJ2-5): KAGVTQTPRYLIKTRGQQVTLSCSPISGHRSVSWYQQTPGQGLQFLFEYFSETQRNKGNFPGRFSGRQFSNSRSEMNVSTLELGDSALYLCASSGGLAGGLETQYFGPGTRLLVL.

A few counts support this clonotype. The genes are TRBV6-1 and TRBJ2-7; TRBD2 aligns across 11 bases. CDR1 and CDR2 from the germline V gene are MNHNS and SASEGT. CDR3 length equals 16 residues. V shed 5 bases, J shed 2 bases, and the junction held 8 bases outside the gene matches. The CDR3 spells CASSSSGRGVAYEQYF. The CDR3 coding sequence is TGTGCCAGCAGTAGTAGCGGGAGGGGAGTAGCCTACGAGCAGTACTTC.

The chain combines TRBV7-9 with TRBJ2-7; unclear D gene. This CDR3 is 15 amino acids long. Looked up from germline, CDR1 is SEHNR and CDR2 is FQNEAQ (reference sequence). Trimming left V 1 base short and J 2 bases short, with 12 bases between. The CDR3 DNA reads as TGTGCCAGCAGCTTAGGCCAGGTGGTCCCCTACGAGCAGTACTTC. This codes for CASSLGQVVPYEQYF.